This T cell receptor beta chain was sequenced for a study of T cell repertoires in cytomegalovirus infection. TCRdb independently ran MiXCR on the reads; one entry per CDR3 protein. The data show approximately 490,000 distinct CDR3 sequences, with roughly 10% seen just once and roughly a tenth held by the top ten. This clonotype was counted ten times or more. The CDR3 covers 13 residues. Trimming cost V 6 bases and J 0 bases, with 3 bases left between them. The gene calls are TRBV12-3 or TRBV12-4 and TRBJ2-6; D call uncertain. The sequence was obtained from a human donor in good health (CMV status not recorded). Some clones in this sample may be carry-over from other donors' samples. Specimen: PBMCs. CDR3 sequence reads: CASRASGANVLTF. The CDR3 coding sequence is TGTGCCAGCAGGGCCTCTGGGGCCAACGTCCTGACTTTC.